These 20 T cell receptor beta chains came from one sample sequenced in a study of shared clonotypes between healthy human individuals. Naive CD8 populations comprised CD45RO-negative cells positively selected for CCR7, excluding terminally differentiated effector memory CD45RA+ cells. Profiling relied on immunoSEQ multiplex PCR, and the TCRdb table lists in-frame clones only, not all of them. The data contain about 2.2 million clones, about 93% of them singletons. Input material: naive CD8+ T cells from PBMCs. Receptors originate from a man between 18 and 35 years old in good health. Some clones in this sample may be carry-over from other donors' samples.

The CDR3 DNA sequence: TGTGCCAGTAGTATCTACGGGGCTGAAGCTTTCTTT. It specifies CASSIYGAEAFF. The chain links TRBV19 to TRBJ1-1; no reliable D call. V lost 3 bases to trimming and J lost 6 bases, with 8 bases between them. This CDR3 contains 12 residues. Looked up from germline, CDR1 is LNHDA and CDR2 is SQIVND (reference sequence).

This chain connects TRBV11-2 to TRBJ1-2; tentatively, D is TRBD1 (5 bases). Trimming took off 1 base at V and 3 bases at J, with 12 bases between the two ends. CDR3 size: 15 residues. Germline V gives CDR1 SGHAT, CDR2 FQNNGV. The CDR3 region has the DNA TGTGCCAGCAGCTTAGGCAGGGCCGATTACTATGGCTACACCTTC. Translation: CASSLGRADYYGYTF.

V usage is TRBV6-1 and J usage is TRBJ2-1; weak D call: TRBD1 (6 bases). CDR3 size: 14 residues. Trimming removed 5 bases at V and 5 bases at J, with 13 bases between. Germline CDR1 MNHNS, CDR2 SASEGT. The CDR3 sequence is CASSSRTANNEQFF. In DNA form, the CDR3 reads TGTGCCAGCAGTTCCCGGACAGCGAACAATGAGCAGTTCTTC.

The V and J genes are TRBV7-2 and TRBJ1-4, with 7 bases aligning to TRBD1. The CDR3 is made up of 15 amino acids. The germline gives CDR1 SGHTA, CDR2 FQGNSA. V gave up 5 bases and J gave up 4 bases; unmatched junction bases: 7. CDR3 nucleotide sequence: TGTGCCAGCAGCCAAAGACAGGGAGATAATGAAAAACTGTTTTTT. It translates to CASSQRQGDNEKLFF.

The CDR3 DNA reads as TGTGCCACCCAAAAGAGTAGCTCTGGGGCCAACGTCCTGACTTTC. It translates to CATQKSSSGANVLTF. The chain uses TRBV6-5 and TRBJ2-6; D not resolved. The V gene's germline CDR1 is MNHEY and CDR2 SVGAGI. V lost 10 bases and J 0 bases, leaving 13 bases between the germline ends. This CDR3 has 15 residues.

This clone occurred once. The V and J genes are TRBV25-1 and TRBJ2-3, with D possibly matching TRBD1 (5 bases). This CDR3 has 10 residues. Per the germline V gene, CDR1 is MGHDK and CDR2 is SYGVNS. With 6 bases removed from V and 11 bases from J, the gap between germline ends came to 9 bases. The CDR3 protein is CASREGVQYF. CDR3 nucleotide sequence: TGTGCCAGCAGGGAAGGGGTGCAGTATTTT.

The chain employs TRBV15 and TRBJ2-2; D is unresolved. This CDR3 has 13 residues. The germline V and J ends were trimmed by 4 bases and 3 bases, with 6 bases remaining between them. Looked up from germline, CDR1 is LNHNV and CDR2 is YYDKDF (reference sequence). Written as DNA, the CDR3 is TGTGCCACCAGCATTAGGGACACCGGGGAGCTGTTTTTT. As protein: CATSIRDTGELFF.

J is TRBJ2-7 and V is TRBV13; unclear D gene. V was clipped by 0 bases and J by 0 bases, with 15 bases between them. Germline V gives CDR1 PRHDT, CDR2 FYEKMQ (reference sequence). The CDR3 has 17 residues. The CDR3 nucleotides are TGTGCCAGCAGCTTAGGCCTCGGCCCCTTGAGCTCCTACGAGCAGTACTTC. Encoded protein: CASSLGLGPLSSYEQYF.

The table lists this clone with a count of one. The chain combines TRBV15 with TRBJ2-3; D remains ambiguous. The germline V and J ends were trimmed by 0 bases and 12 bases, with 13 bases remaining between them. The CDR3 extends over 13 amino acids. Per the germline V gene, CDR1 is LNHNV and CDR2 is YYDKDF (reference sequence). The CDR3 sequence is CATSREERDPQYF. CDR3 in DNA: TGTGCCACCAGCAGAGAGGAACGTGACCCACAGTATTTT.

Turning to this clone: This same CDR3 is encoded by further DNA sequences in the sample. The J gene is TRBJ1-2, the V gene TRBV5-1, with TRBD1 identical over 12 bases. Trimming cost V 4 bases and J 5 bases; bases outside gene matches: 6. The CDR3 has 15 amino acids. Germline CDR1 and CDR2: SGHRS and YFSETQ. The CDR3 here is CASSLGQGAGYGYTF. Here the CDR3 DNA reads TGCGCCAGCAGCCTGGGACAGGGGGCTGGTTATGGCTACACCTTC.

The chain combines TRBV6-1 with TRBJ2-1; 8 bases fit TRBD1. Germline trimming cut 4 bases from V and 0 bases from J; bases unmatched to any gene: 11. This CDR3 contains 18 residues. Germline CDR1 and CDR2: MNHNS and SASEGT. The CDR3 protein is CASSAFRTGPSSYNEQFF. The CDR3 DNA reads TGTGCCAGCAGTGCTTTCCGGACAGGGCCGAGCTCCTACAATGAGCAGTTCTTC.

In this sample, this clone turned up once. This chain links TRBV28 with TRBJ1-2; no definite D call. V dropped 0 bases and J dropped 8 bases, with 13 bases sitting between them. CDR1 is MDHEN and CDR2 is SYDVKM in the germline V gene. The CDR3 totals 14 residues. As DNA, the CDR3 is TGTGCCAGCAGTTTATGGGCCCAAGAAAGGGGCTACACCTTC. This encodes CASSLWAQERGYTF.

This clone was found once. DNA for the CDR3: TGTGCCACCCGGTGGAAGGCCTTGGAAATCTATGGCTACACCTTC. Protein: CATRWKALEIYGYTF. The chain uses TRBV6-1 and TRBJ1-2; D not resolved. This CDR3 region has 15 residues. The germline V gene has CDR1 MNHNS and CDR2 SASEGT. V was clipped by 10 bases and J by 4 bases, with 22 bases between them.

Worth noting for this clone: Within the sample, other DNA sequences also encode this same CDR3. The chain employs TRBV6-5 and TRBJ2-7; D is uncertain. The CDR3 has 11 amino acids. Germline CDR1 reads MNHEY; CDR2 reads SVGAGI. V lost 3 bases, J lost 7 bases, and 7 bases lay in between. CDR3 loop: CASSYAREQYF. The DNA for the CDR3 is TGTGCCAGCAGTTATGCCAGAGAGCAGTACTTC.

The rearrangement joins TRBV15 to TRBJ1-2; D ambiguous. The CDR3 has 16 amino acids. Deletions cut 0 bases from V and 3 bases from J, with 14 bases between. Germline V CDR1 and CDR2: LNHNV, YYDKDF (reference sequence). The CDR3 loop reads CATSRERIGGDYGYTF. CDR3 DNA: TGTGCCACCAGCAGAGAGCGGATCGGCGGGGACTATGGCTACACCTTC.

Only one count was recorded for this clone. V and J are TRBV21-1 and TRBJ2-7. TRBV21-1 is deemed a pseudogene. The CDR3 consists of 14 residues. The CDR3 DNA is TGTGCCAGCAGCAAAGTCAGTGACGTCTGCGAGCAGTACTTC. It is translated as CASSKVSDVCEQYF.

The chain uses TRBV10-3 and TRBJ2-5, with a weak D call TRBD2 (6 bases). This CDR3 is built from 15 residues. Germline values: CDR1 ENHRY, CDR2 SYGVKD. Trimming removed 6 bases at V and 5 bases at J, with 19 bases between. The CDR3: CAISPRERAGETQYF. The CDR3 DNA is TGTGCCATCAGCCCCAGGGAGAGGGCGGGGGAGACCCAGTACTTC.

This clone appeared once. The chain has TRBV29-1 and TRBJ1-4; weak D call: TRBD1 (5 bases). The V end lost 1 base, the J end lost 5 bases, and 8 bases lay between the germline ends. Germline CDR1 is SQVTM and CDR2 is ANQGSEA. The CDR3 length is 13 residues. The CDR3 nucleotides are TGCAGCGTTGAAGGGGACTACAATGAAAAACTGTTTTTT. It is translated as CSVEGDYNEKLFF.

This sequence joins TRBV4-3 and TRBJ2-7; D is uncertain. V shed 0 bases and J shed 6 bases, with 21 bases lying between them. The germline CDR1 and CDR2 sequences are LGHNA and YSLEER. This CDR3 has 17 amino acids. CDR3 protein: CASSQDVYSGPEAEQYF. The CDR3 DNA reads TGCGCCAGCAGCCAAGATGTCTATTCCGGTCCCGAGGCCGAGCAGTACTTC.

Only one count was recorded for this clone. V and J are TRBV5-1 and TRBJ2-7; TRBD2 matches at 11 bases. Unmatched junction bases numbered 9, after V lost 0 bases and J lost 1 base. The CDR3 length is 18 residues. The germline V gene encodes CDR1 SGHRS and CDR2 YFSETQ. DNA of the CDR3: TGCGCCAGCAGCTTGGCGGCTAGCGGGAGGTACGGGTCCTACGAGCAGTACTTC. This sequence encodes CASSLAASGRYGSYEQYF.